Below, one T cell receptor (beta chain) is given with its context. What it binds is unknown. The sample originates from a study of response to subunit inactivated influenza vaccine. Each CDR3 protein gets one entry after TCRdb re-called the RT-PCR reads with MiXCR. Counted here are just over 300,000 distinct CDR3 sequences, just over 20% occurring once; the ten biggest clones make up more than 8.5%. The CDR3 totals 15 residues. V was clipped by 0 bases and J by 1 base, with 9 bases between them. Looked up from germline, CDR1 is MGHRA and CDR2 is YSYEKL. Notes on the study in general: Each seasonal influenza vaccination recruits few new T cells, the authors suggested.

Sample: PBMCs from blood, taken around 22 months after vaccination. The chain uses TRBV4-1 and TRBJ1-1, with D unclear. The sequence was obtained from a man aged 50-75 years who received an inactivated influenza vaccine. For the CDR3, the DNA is TGCGCCAGCAGCCAAGATCTTGTAGGGAACACTGAAGCTTTCTTT. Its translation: CASSQDLVGNTEAFF.